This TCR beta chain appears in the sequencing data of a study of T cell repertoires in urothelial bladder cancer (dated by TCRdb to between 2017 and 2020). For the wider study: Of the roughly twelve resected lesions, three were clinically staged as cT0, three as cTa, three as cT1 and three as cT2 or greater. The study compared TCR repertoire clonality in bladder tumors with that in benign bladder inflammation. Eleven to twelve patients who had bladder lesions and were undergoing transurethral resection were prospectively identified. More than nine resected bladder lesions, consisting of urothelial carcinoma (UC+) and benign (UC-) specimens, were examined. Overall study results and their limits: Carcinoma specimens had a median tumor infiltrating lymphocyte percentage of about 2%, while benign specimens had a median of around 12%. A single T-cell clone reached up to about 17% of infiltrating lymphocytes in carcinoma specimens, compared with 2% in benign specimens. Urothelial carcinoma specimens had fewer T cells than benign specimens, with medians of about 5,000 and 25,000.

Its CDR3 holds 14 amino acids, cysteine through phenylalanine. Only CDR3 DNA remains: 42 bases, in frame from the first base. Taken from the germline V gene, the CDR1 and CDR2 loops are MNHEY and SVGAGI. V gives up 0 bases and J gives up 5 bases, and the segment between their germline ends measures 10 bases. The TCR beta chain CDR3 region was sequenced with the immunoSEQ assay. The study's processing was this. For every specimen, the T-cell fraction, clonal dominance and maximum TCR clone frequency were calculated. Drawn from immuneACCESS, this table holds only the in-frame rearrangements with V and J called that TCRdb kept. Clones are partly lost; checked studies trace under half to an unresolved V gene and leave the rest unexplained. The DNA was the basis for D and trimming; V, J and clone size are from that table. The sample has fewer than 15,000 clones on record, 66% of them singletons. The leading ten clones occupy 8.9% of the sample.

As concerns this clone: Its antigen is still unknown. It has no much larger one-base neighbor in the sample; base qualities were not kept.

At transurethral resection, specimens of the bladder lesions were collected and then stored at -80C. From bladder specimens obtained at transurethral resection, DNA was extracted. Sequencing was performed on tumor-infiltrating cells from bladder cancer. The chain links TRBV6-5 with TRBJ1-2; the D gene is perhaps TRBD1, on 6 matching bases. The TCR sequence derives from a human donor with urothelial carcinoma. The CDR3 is CASSYSLTGYGYTF. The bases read TGTGCCAGCAGTTACTCGTTGACAGGATATGGCTACACCTTC.